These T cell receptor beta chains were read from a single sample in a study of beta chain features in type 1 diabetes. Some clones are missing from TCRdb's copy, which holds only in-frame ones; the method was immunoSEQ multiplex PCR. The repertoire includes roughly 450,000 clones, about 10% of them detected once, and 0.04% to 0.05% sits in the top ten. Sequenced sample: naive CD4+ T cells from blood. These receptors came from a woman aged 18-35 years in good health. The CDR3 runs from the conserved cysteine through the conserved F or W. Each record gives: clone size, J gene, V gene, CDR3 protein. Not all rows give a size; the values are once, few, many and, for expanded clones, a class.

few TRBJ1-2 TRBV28 CASRKTGSGGYTF
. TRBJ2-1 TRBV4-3 CASSPGAYNEQFF
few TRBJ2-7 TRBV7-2 CASSLAVGYDEQYF
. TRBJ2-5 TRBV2 CASSADRGRQETQYF
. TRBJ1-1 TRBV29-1 CSARGHSNTEAFF
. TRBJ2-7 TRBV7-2 CASSRDSLTYEQYF
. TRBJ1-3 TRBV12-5 CASGLHMGFYSGNTIYF
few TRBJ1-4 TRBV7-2 CASSLDQGANEKLFF
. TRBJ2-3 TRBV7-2 CASSTQTSADTQYF
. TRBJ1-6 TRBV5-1 CASSVGFGTSGSSPLHF
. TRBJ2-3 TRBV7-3 CASSPPGADTQYF
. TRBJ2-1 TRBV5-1 CASSLGDSFHEQFF
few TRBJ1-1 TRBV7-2 CASSFLVGRQGRAFF
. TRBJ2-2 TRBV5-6 CASSTSGSRRELFF
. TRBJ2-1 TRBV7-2 CASSLALGGPSEQFF
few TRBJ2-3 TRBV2 CASSVGSDTQYF
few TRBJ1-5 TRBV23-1 CASSQRLPGGNQPQHF
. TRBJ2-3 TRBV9 CASSPRGVADTQYF
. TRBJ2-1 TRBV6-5 CASSARQDSYNEQFF
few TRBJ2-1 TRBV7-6 CASRREAAYNEQFF
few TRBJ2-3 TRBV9 CASSVEGGTQYF
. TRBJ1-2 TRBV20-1 CSARWGYGYTF
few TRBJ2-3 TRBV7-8 CASSLRPDTQYF
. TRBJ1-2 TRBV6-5 CASLRRGRGYGYTF
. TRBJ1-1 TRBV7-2 CASFRGTGIENTEAFF
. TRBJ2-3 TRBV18 CASSPQRGATDTQYF
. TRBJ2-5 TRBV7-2 CASSLGIQETQYF
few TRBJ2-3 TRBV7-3 CASRYRPGQVAYTQYF
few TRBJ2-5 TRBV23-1 CASSHSPGAAQETQYF
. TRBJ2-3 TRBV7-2 CASTFGSPTQYF
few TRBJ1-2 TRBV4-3 CASSQSTARDGYTF
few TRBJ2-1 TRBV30 CAWSVLGSYNEQFF
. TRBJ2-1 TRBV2 CASKAEGLADTGQFF
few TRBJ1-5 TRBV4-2 CASSDGDQPQHF
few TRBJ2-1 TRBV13 CASSLGGRALGNEQFF
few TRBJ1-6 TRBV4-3 CASSRDRAQGNSPLHF
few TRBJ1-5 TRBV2 CASSGLQRNQPQHF
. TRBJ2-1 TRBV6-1 CASSRDPLRYNEQFF
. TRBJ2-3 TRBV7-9 CASSLRPTGTYTQYF